The 5 T cell receptor beta chains listed next were all sequenced from one sample in a study of T cell changes during pregnancy in multiple sclerosis. Generated by immunoSEQ multiplex PCR, the TCRdb table keeps only in-frame clones and is missing some. The table includes 70,000 to 100,000 clones, about 94% detected once. The sample in question was peripheral blood, obtained in the third trimester of pregnancy. The receptors derive from a female donor with multiple sclerosis, enrolled in a pregnancy study.

This rearrangement joins TRBV6-5 to TRBJ1-2; possible D gene TRBD1, 5 bases. V shed 0 bases and J shed 5 bases, with 16 bases lying between them. The germline gives CDR1 MNHEY, CDR2 SVGAGI. The CDR3 is 16 residues long. CDR3 sequence (DNA): TGTGCCAGCAGTTACTCGACGATCCAGGGTCTTTATGGCTACACCTTC. It encodes CASSYSTIQGLYGYTF.

The J gene is TRBJ1-5, the V gene TRBV28, with D possibly matching TRBD1 (6 bases). CDR3 size: 15 residues. V lost 8 bases to trimming and J lost 3 bases, with 17 bases between them. Germline loops: CDR1 MDHEN, CDR2 SYDVKM. CDR3 in amino acids: CASGTTDSVNQPQHF. For the CDR3, the DNA is TGTGCCAGCGGGACAACAGATTCAGTCAATCAGCCCCAGCATTTT. Using reference TRBV28 and TRBJ1-5 for the parts outside the CDR3, the full variable domain is DVKVTQSSRYLVKRTGEKVFLECVQDMDHENMFWYRQDPGLGLRLIYFSYDVKMKEKGDIPEGYSVSREKKERFSLILESASTNQTSMYLCASGTTDSVNQPQHFGDGTRLSIL.

This sequence joins TRBV6-4 and TRBJ2-3; the D gene is possibly TRBD2 (6 bases). This CDR3 spans 13 amino acids. Germline CDR1 is MRHNA and CDR2 is SNTAGT. Trimming took off 3 bases at V and 6 bases at J, with 10 bases between the two ends. The CDR3 sequence: CASSEGGRDTQYF. In DNA form, the CDR3 reads TGTGCCAGCAGTGAGGGGGGTAGGGATACGCAGTATTTT.

The chain links TRBV7-6 to TRBJ1-2; maybe TRBD1 (5 bases). The V end lost 3 bases, the J end lost 3 bases, and 11 bases lay between the germline ends. There are 14 residues in the CDR3. In germline, CDR1 is SGHVS, CDR2 FNYEAQ. CDR3 DNA: TGTGCCAGCAGCTTGACAGAAATGGACTATGGCTACACCTTC. Amino acids: CASSLTEMDYGYTF.

The chain links TRBV28 to TRBJ2-2; 10 nucleotides agree with TRBD1. The CDR3 length is 15 residues. Trimming removed 5 bases from V and 5 bases from J; junction bases left unmatched: 5. CDR1 is MDHEN, CDR2 SYDVKM, per germline. Here the CDR3 DNA reads TGTGCCAGCAGTAGCGGGACAGGGGAAACCGGGGAGCTGTTTTTT. It translates to CASSSGTGETGELFF. The whole variable domain, filled in from reference TRBV28 and TRBJ2-2, reads DVKVTQSSRYLVKRTGEKVFLECVQDMDHENMFWYRQDPGLGLRLIYFSYDVKMKEKGDIPEGYSVSREKKERFSLILESASTNQTSMYLCASSSGTGETGELFFGEGSRLTVL.